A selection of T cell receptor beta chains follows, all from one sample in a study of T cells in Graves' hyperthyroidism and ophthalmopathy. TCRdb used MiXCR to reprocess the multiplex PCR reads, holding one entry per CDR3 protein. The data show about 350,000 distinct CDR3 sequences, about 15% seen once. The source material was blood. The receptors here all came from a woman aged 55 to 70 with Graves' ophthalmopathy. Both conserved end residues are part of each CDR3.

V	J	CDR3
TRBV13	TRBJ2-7	CASSALGEVANEQYF
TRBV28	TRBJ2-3	CASSYRGGLTDTQYF
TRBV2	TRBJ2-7	CASGGTRNYEQYF
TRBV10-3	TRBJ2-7	CAINDQGSAYEQYF
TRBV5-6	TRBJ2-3	CASSRDYGTDTQYF
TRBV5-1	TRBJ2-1	CASSLGQGASEQFF
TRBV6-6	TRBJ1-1	CASSYSWEGTGAFF
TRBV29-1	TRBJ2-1	CSVDVGRSDNEQFF
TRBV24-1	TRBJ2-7	CATSDSRDRVYEQYF
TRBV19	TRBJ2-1	CASSRTSGITVREQFF
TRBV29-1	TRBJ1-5	CSVGGQTNQPQHF
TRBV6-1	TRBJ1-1	CASSRASGQGAFF
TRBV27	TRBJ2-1	CASSLAPRNTYNEQFF
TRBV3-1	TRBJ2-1	CASRSSGSSYNEQFF